This entry lists 30 T cell receptor beta chains sequenced from one sample in a study of vaccination and CD4 T cells after COVID-19. Oncomine TCR Beta short-read sequencing was applied to DNA from cultured CD4+ T cells. In TCRdb, the PCR reads were re-called with MiXCR into one record per CDR3 protein. This sample carries around 9,700 distinct CDR3 sequences, roughly 24% of them seen once, and the ten largest clones take roughly a quarter. Treatment indicated: roughly 10-day PBMC culture with coronavirus spike peptide pools or control peptides (ViraFEST assay). These receptors have no identified antigens. Sequenced here: CD4+ T cells from blood, cultured in vitro, sampled after SARS-CoV-2 vaccination. The receptor source for this set is a human donor who had recovered from COVID-19.

The CDR3 coding sequence is TGCAGTGCTAATCGAAACGACAGGAACACTGAAGCTTTCTTT. Translation gives CSANRNDRNTEAFF. The chain employs TRBV20-1 and TRBJ1-1, with a tentative D call TRBD1 (5 bases). Trimming stripped 4 bases from V and 1 base from J, with 13 bases between. CDR3 length: 14 residues. CDR1 is DFQATT and CDR2 is SNEGSKA in the germline V gene (reference sequence).

This clonotype came up a few times. The chain is built from TRBV24-1 and TRBJ2-6; 7 positions agree with TRBD1. V gave up 3 bases and J gave up 4 bases; unmatched junction bases: 11. The CDR3 has 18 amino acids. The V gene's germline CDR1 is KGHDR and CDR2 SFDVKD. The CDR3 spells CATSDPRTTGIGANVLTF. The CDR3 bases are TGTGCCACCAGTGATCCACGGACGACAGGGATAGGGGCCAACGTCCTGACTTTC.

This clonotype appeared a few times. V is TRBV28 and J is TRBJ1-6; TRBD1 matches at 7 bases. The CDR3 is made up of 15 amino acids. Trimming at V came to 9 bases and at J to 7 bases, leaving 12 bases not matched to a gene. CDR1 and CDR2 from the germline V gene are MDHEN and SYDVKM. CDR3 protein: CASEGDSFLNSPLHF. For the CDR3, the DNA is TGTGCCAGTGAGGGGGACAGCTTTTTGAATTCACCCCTCCACTTT.

The rearrangement links TRBV1 to TRBJ2-7; the table's D call, TRBD1, was not checked against the DNA. TRBV1 constitutes a pseudogene. The CDR3 length is 18 residues. Here the CDR3 reads CTSPAGPDTIYGAYEQYF. The DNA for the CDR3 is TGCACCAGCCCGGCCGGGCCAGATACAATTTATGGGGCCTACGAGCAGTACTTC.

This clonotype has a handful of counts. The genes are TRBV7-2 and TRBJ2-3; D call uncertain. With 0 bases removed from V and 7 bases from J, the gap between germline ends came to 11 bases. Germline CDR1 is SGHTA and CDR2 is FQGNSA. The CDR3 length is 14 residues. In nucleotides, the CDR3 is TGTGCCAGCAGCTTAGCTAGCCCCGGGCATACGCAGTATTTT. Protein product: CASSLASPGHTQYF.

The sample holds one count of this clonotype. The chain combines TRBV18 with TRBJ1-5, with D possibly matching TRBD1 (5 bases). Germline CDR1 is KGHSH and CDR2 is LQKENI. The V and J ends lost 1 base and 5 bases respectively, with 12 bases between them. This CDR3 comprises 15 residues. CDR3 protein: CASSPLRRDDQPQHF. The CDR3 DNA reads as TGTGCCAGCTCACCACTGCGGAGGGACGATCAGCCCCAGCATTTT. Using reference TRBV18 and TRBJ1-5 for the parts outside the CDR3, the full variable domain is NAGVMQNPRHLVRRRGQEARLRCSPMKGHSHVYWYRQLPEEGLKFMVYLQKENIIDESGMPKERFSAEFPKEGPSILRIQQVVRGDSAAYFCASSPLRRDDQPQHFGDGTRLSIL.

This clonotype was seen more than once but under ten times. The chain joins TRBV7-6 to TRBJ2-3, with D tentatively TRBD1 (6 bases). The germline V gene has CDR1 SGHVS and CDR2 FNYEAQ. CDR3 length: 15 amino acids. The V and J ends lost 1 base and 7 bases respectively, with 15 bases between them. Here the CDR3 DNA reads TGTGCCAGCAGCTTAGGTGCCCAGGGGCTACATACGCAGTATTTT. Its protein product is CASSLGAQGLHTQYF.

V is TRBV5-6 and J is TRBJ1-1; a weak D match, TRBD1 (6 bases). CDR1 SGHDT and CDR2 YYEEEE come from the germline V gene. The V end lost 4 bases, the J end lost 1 base, and 14 bases lay between the germline ends. This CDR3 has 15 amino acids. CDR3 sequence (DNA): TGTGCCAGCAGCGCTGGGGGGGCGACGAACACTGAAGCTTTCTTT. This gives the protein CASSAGGATNTEAFF.

The chain combines TRBV7-2 with TRBJ2-2; D gene uncertain. With 1 base removed from V and 7 bases from J, the gap between germline ends came to 10 bases. Germline values: CDR1 SGHTA, CDR2 FQGNSA. The CDR3 extends over 14 amino acids. The CDR3 here is CASSLVQAGGELFF. CDR3 nucleotide sequence: TGTGCCAGCAGCTTAGTTCAGGCCGGCGGGGAGCTGTTTTTT.

This clonotype was counted only a few times. The chain combines TRBV9 with TRBJ2-5; a possible D gene is TRBD2 (6 bases). Trimming took off 0 bases at V and 5 bases at J, with 14 bases between the two ends. This CDR3 has 15 residues. Germline CDR1 SGDLS, CDR2 YYNGEE. This chain's CDR3 is CASSVAIGGGETQYF. CDR3 bases: TGTGCCAGCAGCGTAGCTATTGGCGGAGGGGAGACCCAGTACTTC.

This chain links TRBV20-1 with TRBJ2-7; 8 nucleotides line up with TRBD1. Trimming took 3 bases from V and 0 from J; bases not matched to a gene: 7. The germline CDR1 and CDR2 sequences are DFQATT and SNEGSKA (reference sequence). The CDR3 extends over 15 amino acids. CDR3: CSASQGQVSSYEQYF. The CDR3, as DNA: TGCAGTGCTAGTCAGGGACAGGTGAGCTCCTACGAGCAGTACTTC.

This clonotype showed up just a few times. The rearrangement uses TRBV19 and TRBJ2-7; TRBD1 aligns across 7 bases. Germline CDR1 is LNHDA and CDR2 is SQIVND (reference sequence). With 7 bases clipped from V and 6 bases from J, the junction kept 12 bases outside the gene matches. The CDR3 consists of 14 residues. In DNA, the CDR3 is TGTGCCAGTAATCAGGGGGAGTCCGGGGCCGAGCAGTACTTC. This translates into CASNQGESGAEQYF.

V is TRBV6-5 and J is TRBJ1-5; 9 bases fit TRBD1. V gave up 2 bases and J gave up 0 bases; unmatched junction bases: 5. The CDR3 contains 17 residues. From germline, CDR1 is MNHEY and CDR2 SVGAGI. CDR3 nucleotides: TGTGCCAGCAGTTACGGGGGACAGGGCGATAGCAATCAGCCCCAGCATTTT. Encoded protein: CASSYGGQGDSNQPQHF.

In its sample, this clonotype was seen a few times. The chain has TRBV20-1 and TRBJ2-1; no clear D. The CDR3 consists of 15 residues. The germline CDR1 and CDR2 sequences are DFQATT and SNEGSKA (reference sequence). With 3 bases removed from V and 2 bases from J, the gap between germline ends came to 14 bases. Written as DNA, the CDR3 is TGCAGTGCTAGGGCCCCGCAGCGCGCCTACAATGAGCAGTTCTTC. Amino acid sequence: CSARAPQRAYNEQFF.

Worth noting for this clonotype: This may arise from a read error, as a much more abundant clone is one base away. The chain is built from TRBV20-1 and TRBJ2-5; possibly TRBD1 for D (6 bases). Germline V gene sequence: CDR1 DFQATT, CDR2 SNEGSKA (reference sequence). This CDR3 has 14 amino acids. The CDR3 loop is CSTRDGQLQETQYF. CDR3 nucleotides: TGCAGTACTAGAGATGGACAGCTCCAAGAGACCCAGTACTTC.

This clonotype appeared a few times. V is TRBV2 and J is TRBJ2-5, with 9 bases matching TRBD1. This CDR3 is 15 amino acids long. CDR1 is SNHLY, CDR2 FYNNEI, per germline. J gave up 4 bases and V 7 bases, and 10 bases lay outside the gene matches. The chain's CDR3 is CASTGPGTGLETQYF. CDR3 DNA: TGTGCCAGCACCGGCCCCGGGACAGGGCTAGAGACCCAGTACTTC.

The chain joins TRBV6-2 or TRBV6-3 to TRBJ2-1; D possibly corresponds to TRBD1 (6 bases). The CDR3 runs to 16 residues. Germline lookup yields CDR1 MNHEY and CDR2 SVGEGT. Trimming took 5 bases from V and 5 from J, leaving 19 bases between them. In DNA form, the CDR3 reads TGTGCCAGCAGTGACCGAGGGGAGAACAGGGACAATGAGCAGTTCTTC. It is translated as CASSDRGENRDNEQFF.

This clonotype was seen a few times. This chain uses TRBV6-1 with TRBJ1-2, with TRBD1 matching over 7 bases. Germline loops: CDR1 MNHNS, CDR2 SASEGT. This CDR3 spans 15 amino acids. V lost 10 bases to trimming and J lost 2 bases; unmatched junction nucleotides: 13. In nucleotides, the CDR3 is TGTGCCACCCTAGGCCTGGGACAGAGGAACTATGGCTACACCTTC. It yields the protein CATLGLGQRNYGYTF.

There are a few counts of this clonotype. The chain uses TRBV7-3 and TRBJ1-6, with unresolved D. CDR1 is SGHTA, CDR2 FQGTGA, per germline. The CDR3 length is 15 residues. Trimming cost V 2 bases and J 7 bases, with 12 bases left between them. In nucleotides, the CDR3 is TGTGCCAGCAGCTTAGATGGAACCCGCAATTCACCCCTCCACTTT. Its translation is CASSLDGTRNSPLHF.

This clonotype is medium-sized in the sample. This chain connects TRBV7-9 to TRBJ2-5; D might be TRBD1 or TRBD2, each matching 5 bases. Germline values: CDR1 SEHNR, CDR2 FQNEAQ (reference sequence). The CDR3 has 12 amino acids. Between the trimmed V and J ends, which lost 5 bases and 5 bases, there was a span of 9 bases. The CDR3 is CASSGTGETQYF. The CDR3 coding sequence is TGTGCCAGCAGCGGGACGGGTGAGACCCAGTACTTC.

By sample share, this clonotype is medium-sized. V and J are TRBV20-1 and TRBJ2-1, with 7 bases aligning to TRBD2. Germline values: CDR1 DFQATT, CDR2 SNEGSKA (reference sequence). This CDR3 is built from 13 residues. V dropped 1 base and J dropped 10; count of bases not matched to a gene: 7. As DNA, the CDR3 is TGCAGTGCTAGAGTCCCGACTAGCATGGAGCAGTTCTTC. Amino acids: CSARVPTSMEQFF.

This clonotype rates as medium-sized (0.01 to 0.1%). V is TRBV20-1 and J is TRBJ2-3; 7 positions agree with TRBD2. This CDR3 has 14 amino acids. In germline, CDR1 is DFQATT, CDR2 SNEGSKA (reference sequence). V was pared by 4 bases and J by 0 bases, with 4 bases of the junction left unmatched. This CDR3 is CSANKRGSTDTQYF. In DNA form, the CDR3 reads TGCAGTGCTAACAAGCGGGGAAGCACAGATACGCAGTATTTT.

The gene calls are TRBV28 and TRBJ2-3; no clear D gene. The CDR3 totals 12 residues. Germline V gene data show CDR1 as MDHEN and CDR2 as SYDVKM. Trimming stripped 6 bases from V and 2 bases from J, with 6 bases between. The CDR3 sequence is CASSDTTDTQYF. The CDR3 DNA reads TGTGCCAGCAGCGACACCACAGATACGCAGTATTTT.

This clonotype was counted between two and nine times. V and J are TRBV28 and TRBJ1-1; maybe TRBD1 (6 bases). V lost 5 bases and J lost 2, with 15 bases in between. Looked up from germline, CDR1 is MDHEN and CDR2 is SYDVKM. The CDR3 is 15 residues long. The CDR3 DNA follows: TGTGCCAGCAGTGTGACCGGGACATCAAACACTGAAGCTTTCTTT. Translating it yields CASSVTGTSNTEAFF. Combining the CDR3 with reference TRBV28 and TRBJ1-1 gives the whole variable domain DVKVTQSSRYLVKRTGEKVFLECVQDMDHENMFWYRQDPGLGLRLIYFSYDVKMKEKGDIPEGYSVSREKKERFSLILESASTNQTSMYLCASSVTGTSNTEAFFGQGTRLTVV.

By share of the sample, this clonotype is medium-sized (0.01 to 0.1%). The rearrangement links TRBV7-2 to TRBJ2-7; no reliable D call. Trimming left V 4 bases short and J 1 base short, with 8 bases between. The CDR3 spans 13 residues. CDR1 SGHTA and CDR2 FQGNSA come from the germline V gene. CDR3 residues: CASSSDGSYEQYF. Here the CDR3 DNA reads TGTGCCAGCAGCTCGGACGGTTCCTACGAGCAGTACTTC. Full variable domain (outside the CDR3, taken from reference TRBV7-2 and TRBJ2-7): GAGVSQSPSNKVTEKGKDVELRCDPISGHTALYWYRQSLGQGLEFLIYFQGNSAPDKSGLPSDRFSAERTGGSVSTLTIQRTQQEDSAVYLCASSSDGSYEQYFGPGTRLTVT.

The chain uses TRBV6-5 and TRBJ1-2; D remains ambiguous. Germline assignment: CDR1 MNHEY and CDR2 SVGAGI. The length of the CDR3 is 17 residues. Trimming removed 0 bases at V and 5 bases at J, with 19 bases between. The CDR3 DNA sequence: TGTGCCAGCAGTTACTCCCTAATACAGAACGTGAATTATGGCTACACCTTC. Translating it yields CASSYSLIQNVNYGYTF.

This clonotype is medium-sized by share. The V and J genes are TRBV28 and TRBJ2-6; 8 bases agree with TRBD2. In germline, CDR1 is MDHEN, CDR2 SYDVKM. CDR3 length: 16 amino acids. Losses at the gene ends were 2 bases for V and 1 base for J; bases not matched to a gene: 1. This CDR3 is CASSLAGGSGANVLTF. The DNA for the CDR3 is TGTGCCAGCAGTTTAGCGGGGGGTTCTGGGGCCAACGTCCTGACTTTC.

This clonotype was recorded a few times. The chain has TRBV20-1 and TRBJ2-3; tentatively, D is TRBD2 (6 bases). Trimming removed 2 bases at V and 3 bases at J, with 18 bases between. Looked up from germline, CDR1 is DFQATT and CDR2 is SNEGSKA (reference sequence). The CDR3 covers 16 residues. In DNA, the CDR3 is TGCAGTGCTAGACCCGGGACTCGAAGAGGGACAGATACGCAGTATTTT. Its protein product is CSARPGTRRGTDTQYF.

This clonotype is labeled medium-sized. V usage is TRBV20-1 and J usage is TRBJ1-5; D gene ambiguous. Germline V gene sequence: CDR1 DFQATT, CDR2 SNEGSKA (reference sequence). V gave up 5 bases and J gave up 0 bases, with 5 bases separating them. The CDR3 spans 12 residues. The CDR3: CSAQYSNQPQHF. The CDR3 coding sequence is TGCAGTGCTCAATATAGCAATCAGCCCCAGCATTTT.

This clonotype has just a few counts. The V and J genes are TRBV6-1 and TRBJ1-1; D not certain. V dropped 5 bases and J dropped 5 bases, with 12 bases sitting between them. The CDR3 runs 13 residues. Germline CDR1 reads MNHNS; CDR2 reads SASEGT. The CDR3 is CASSLQEATEAFF. DNA for the CDR3: TGTGCCAGCAGTCTTCAGGAGGCGACTGAAGCTTTCTTT.